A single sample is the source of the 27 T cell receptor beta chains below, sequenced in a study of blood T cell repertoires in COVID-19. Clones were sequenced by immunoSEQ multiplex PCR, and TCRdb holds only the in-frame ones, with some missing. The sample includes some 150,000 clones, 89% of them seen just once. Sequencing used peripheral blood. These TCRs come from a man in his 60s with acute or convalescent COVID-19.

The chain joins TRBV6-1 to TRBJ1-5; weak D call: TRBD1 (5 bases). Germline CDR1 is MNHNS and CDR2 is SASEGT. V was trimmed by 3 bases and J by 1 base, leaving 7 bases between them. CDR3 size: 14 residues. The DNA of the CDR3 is TGTGCCAGCAGTGAGTCAGGGAGCAATCAGCCCCAGCATTTT. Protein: CASSESGSNQPQHF.

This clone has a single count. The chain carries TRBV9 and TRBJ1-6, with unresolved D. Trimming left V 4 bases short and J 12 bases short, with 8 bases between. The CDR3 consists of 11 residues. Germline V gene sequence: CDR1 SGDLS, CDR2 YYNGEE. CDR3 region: CASSSRGPLHF. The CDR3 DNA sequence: TGTGCCAGCAGCTCCCGGGGACCCCTCCACTTT.

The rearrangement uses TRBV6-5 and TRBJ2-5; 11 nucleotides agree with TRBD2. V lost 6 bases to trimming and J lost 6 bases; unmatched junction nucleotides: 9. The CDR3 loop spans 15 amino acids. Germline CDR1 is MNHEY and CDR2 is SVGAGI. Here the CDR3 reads CASRDSGGATKTQYF. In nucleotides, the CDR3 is TGTGCCAGCAGGGATAGCGGGGGGGCCACAAAGACCCAGTACTTC.

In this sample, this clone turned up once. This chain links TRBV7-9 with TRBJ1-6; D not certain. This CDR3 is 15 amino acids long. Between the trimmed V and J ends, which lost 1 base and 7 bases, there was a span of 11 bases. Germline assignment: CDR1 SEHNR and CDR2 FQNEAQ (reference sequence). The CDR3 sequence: CASSLGGGRNSPLHF. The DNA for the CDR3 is TGTGCCAGCAGCTTAGGCGGCGGTCGAAATTCACCCCTCCACTTT.

CDR3 amino acids: CASSERGQQGTEAFF. CDR3 coding DNA: TGTGCCAGCAGTGAAAGGGGCCAACAGGGAACTGAAGCTTTCTTT. The gene calls are TRBV6-1 and TRBJ1-1, with TRBD1 as a possible D gene (6 bases). The ends were cut back, 2 bases at V and 5 bases at J, with 15 bases in the middle. The germline V gene encodes CDR1 MNHNS and CDR2 SASEGT. The CDR3 has 15 residues.

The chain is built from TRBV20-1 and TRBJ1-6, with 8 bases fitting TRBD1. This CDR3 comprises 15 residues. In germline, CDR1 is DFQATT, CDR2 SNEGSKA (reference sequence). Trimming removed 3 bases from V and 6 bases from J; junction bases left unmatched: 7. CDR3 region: CSASVTGDSNSPLHF. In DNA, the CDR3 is TGCAGTGCTAGTGTGACAGGGGATAGTAATTCACCCCTCCACTTT.

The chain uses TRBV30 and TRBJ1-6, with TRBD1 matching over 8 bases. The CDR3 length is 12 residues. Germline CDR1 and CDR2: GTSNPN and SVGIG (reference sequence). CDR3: CAVDRESSPLHF. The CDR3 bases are TGTGCTGTGGACAGGGAAAGTTCACCCCTCCACTTT.

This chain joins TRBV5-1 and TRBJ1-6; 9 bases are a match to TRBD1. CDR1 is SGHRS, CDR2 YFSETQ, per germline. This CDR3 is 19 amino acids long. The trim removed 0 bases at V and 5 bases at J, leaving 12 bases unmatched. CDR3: CASSLEGQGGAIHNSPLHF. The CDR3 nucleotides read TGCGCCAGCAGCTTGGAGGGACAGGGAGGGGCGATACATAATTCACCCCTCCACTTT.

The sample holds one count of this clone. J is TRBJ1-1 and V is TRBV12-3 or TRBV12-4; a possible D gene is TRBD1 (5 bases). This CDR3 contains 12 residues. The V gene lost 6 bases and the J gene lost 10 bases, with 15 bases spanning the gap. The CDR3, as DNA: TGTGCCAGCAGGAGGTCAGGGCTTGTAGCTTTCTTT. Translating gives CASRRSGLVAFF.

The CDR3 region has the DNA TGTGCCAGCAGCTTTGTTAGCTACGAGCAGTACTTC. Amino acids: CASSFVSYEQYF. The chain employs TRBV11-2 and TRBJ2-7; no firm D call. Germline V gives CDR1 SGHAT, CDR2 FQNNGV. V lost 3 bases and J 3 bases, leaving 6 bases between the germline ends. The CDR3 is 12 residues long.

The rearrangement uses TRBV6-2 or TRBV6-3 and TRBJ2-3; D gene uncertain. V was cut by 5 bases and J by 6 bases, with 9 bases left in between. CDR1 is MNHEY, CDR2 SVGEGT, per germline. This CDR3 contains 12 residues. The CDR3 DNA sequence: TGTGCCAGCAGTAATGATCGGGATACGCAGTATTTT. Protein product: CASSNDRDTQYF.

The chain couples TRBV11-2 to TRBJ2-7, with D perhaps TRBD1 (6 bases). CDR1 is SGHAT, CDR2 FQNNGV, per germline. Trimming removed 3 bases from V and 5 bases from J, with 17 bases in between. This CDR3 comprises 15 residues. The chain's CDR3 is CASSLRGQWENEQYF. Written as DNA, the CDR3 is TGTGCCAGCAGCTTGAGGGGACAATGGGAGAACGAGCAGTACTTC.

CDR3: CASSLGQSNEQFF. The CDR3 coding sequence is TGTGCCAGCAGCTTAGGACAGTCCAATGAGCAGTTCTTC. V gene TRBV7-2 combines with J gene TRBJ2-1, with D possibly being TRBD1 (5 bases). CDR3 length: 13 residues. In germline, CDR1 is SGHTA, CDR2 FQGNSA. Between the trimmed V and J ends, which lost 1 base and 6 bases, there was a span of 7 bases.

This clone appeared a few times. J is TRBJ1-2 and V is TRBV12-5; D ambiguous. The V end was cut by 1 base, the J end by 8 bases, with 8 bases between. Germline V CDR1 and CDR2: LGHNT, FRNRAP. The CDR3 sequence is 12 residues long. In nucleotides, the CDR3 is TGTGCTAGTGGTTTGGGGATGGGCGGCTACACCTTC. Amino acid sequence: CASGLGMGGYTF.

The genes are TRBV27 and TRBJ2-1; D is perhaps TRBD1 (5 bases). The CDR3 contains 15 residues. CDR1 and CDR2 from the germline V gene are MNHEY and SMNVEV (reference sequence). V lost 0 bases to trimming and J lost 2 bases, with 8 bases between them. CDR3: CASSLSSRAYNEQFF. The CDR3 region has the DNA TGTGCCAGCAGTTTATCCTCCAGGGCCTACAATGAGCAGTTCTTC.

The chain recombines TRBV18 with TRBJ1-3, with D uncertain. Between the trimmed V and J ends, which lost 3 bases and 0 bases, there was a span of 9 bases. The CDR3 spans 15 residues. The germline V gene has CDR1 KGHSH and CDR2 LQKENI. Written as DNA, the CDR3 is TGTGCCAGCTCACCCGGGGTTAGCTCTGGAAACACCATATATTTT. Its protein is CASSPGVSSGNTIYF.

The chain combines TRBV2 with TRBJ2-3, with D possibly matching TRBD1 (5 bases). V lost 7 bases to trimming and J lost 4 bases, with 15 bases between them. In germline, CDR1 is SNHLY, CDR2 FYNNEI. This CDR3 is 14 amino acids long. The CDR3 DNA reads TGTGCCAGCATTGCAGGGATCGCAGCAGATACGCAGTATTTT. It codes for CASIAGIAADTQYF.

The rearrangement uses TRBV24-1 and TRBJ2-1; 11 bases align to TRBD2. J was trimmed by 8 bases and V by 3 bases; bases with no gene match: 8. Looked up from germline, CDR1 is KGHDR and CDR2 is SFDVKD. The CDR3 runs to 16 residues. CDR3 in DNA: TGTGCCACCAGTGATAGACTAGCGGGGCGAACGGATGAGCAGTTCTTC. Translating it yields CATSDRLAGRTDEQFF.

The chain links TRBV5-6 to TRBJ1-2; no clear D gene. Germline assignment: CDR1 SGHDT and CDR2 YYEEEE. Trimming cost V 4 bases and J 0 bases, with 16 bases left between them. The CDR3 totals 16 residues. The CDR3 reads CASSNSILTANYGYTF. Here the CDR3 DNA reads TGTGCCAGCAGCAATTCAATATTAACAGCTAACTATGGCTACACCTTC.

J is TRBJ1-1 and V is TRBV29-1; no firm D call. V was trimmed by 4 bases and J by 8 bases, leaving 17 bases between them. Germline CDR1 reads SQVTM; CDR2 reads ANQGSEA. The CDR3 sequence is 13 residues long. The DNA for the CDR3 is TGCAGCGTTGCGGGTATCGGTAGCCTAGAAGCTTTCTTT. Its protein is CSVAGIGSLEAFF.

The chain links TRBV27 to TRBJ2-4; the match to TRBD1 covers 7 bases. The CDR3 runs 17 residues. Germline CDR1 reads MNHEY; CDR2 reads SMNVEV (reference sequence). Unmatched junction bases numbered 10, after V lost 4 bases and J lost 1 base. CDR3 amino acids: CASSSDQGGLAKNIQYF. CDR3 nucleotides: TGTGCCAGCAGTTCCGATCAAGGGGGCTTGGCCAAAAACATTCAGTACTTC.

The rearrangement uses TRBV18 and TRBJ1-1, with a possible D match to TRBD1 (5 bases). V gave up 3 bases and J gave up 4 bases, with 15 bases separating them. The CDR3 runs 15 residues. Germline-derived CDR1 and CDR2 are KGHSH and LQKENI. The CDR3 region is CASSPMAGMATEAFF. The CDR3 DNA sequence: TGTGCCAGCTCACCGATGGCAGGGATGGCCACTGAAGCTTTCTTT.

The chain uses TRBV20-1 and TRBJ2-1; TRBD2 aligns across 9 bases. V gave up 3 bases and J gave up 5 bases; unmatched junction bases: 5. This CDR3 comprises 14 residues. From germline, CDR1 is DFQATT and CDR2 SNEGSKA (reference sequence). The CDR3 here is CSASLTSGNNEQFF. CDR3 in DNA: TGCAGTGCTAGTCTGACTAGCGGAAACAATGAGCAGTTCTTC.

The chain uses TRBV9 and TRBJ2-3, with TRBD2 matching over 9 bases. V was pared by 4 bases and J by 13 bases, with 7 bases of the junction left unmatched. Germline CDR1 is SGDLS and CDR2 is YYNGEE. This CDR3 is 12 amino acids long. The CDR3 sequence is CASSSGGYPEYF. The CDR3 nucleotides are TGTGCCAGCAGCAGCGGGGGGTACCCGGAGTATTTT.

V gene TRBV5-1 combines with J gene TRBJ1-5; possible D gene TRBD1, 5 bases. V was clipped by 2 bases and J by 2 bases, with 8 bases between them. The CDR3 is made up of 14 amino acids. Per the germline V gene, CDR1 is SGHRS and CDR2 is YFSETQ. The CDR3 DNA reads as TGCGCCAGCAGCTTAGGGGTTGGCAATCAGCCCCAGCATTTT. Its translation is CASSLGVGNQPQHF.

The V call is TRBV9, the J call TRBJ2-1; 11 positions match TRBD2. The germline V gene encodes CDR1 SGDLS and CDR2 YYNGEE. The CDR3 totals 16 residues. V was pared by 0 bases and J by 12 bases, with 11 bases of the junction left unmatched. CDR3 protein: CASSVAEGLAAWRQFF. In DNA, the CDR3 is TGTGCCAGCAGCGTAGCGGAGGGACTAGCGGCTTGGCGGCAGTTCTTC.

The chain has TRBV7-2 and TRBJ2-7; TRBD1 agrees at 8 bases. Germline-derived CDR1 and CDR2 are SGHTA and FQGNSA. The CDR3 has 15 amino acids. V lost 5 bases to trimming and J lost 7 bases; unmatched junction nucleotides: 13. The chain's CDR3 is CASSARTGSVLEQYF. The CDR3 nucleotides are TGTGCCAGCAGCGCACGGACAGGGTCGGTTTTAGAGCAGTACTTC. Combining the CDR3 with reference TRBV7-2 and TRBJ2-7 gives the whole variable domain GAGVSQSPSNKVTEKGKDVELRCDPISGHTALYWYRQSLGQGLEFLIYFQGNSAPDKSGLPSDRFSAERTGGSVSTLTIQRTQQEDSAVYLCASSARTGSVLEQYFGPGTRLTVT.